This T cell receptor (beta chain) was observed in a study of identifying expanded T cells in peripheral blood. Study-level findings and limits: Across healthy donors, higher total template counts meant significantly greater roughly 2-week count variance. Technical replicates showed around 1.1 changed clones; two weeks around 15; four weeks 19.

The data were produced by immunoSEQ multiplex PCR, yet TCRdb's version contains in-frame clones alone and is incomplete. This table has 95,000 to 100,000 clones, approximately 90% appearing once. Germline V gives CDR1 ENHRY, CDR2 SYGVKD. This CDR3 is 13 amino acids long. Trimming at V came to 8 bases and at J to 8 bases, leaving 6 bases not matched to a gene. About this clone: Its antigen is not known.

Collection occurred without any documented infections or immune events in donors. The TCR was taken from a person aged 18-70 years in good health. The specimen sequenced was blood. V gene TRBV10-3 combines with J gene TRBJ2-1; 10 nucleotides align to TRBD1. The DNA for the CDR3 is TGTGCCATCGTCCGGGGACAGGGGTATGAGCAGTTCTTC. The encoded protein is CAIVRGQGYEQFF.